This T cell receptor (beta chain) came from a study of shared clonotypes between healthy human individuals. As for the study in general: Per donor, three plates held CD4 naive cells, three held CD4 memory, two held CD8 naive and one held CD8 memory.

CDR3 length: 14 amino acids. In germline, CDR1 is SEHNR, CDR2 FQNEAQ (reference sequence). V lost 7 bases, J lost 1 base, and 14 bases lay in between. This clone appeared a single time. The study drew its donors from healthy HIV-negative adults without recent acute infections or vaccinations. Data came from immunoSEQ multiplex PCR; TCRdb stores just in-frame clones and leaves some out. The sample consists of about 2.4 million clones, under 95% of them appearing once. This chain connects TRBV7-9 to TRBJ2-7; D might be TRBD1 (5 bases). Sequenced: naive CD4+ T cells from PBMCs. Subset: CD45RA+ positively selected. This TCR was sampled from a man aged 18 to 29 in good health. Some clones in this sample may be carry-over from other donors' samples. CDR3 residues: CASKVQGGSYEQYF. CDR3 nucleotide sequence: TGTGCCAGCAAGGTTCAGGGCGGTTCCTACGAGCAGTACTTC.